The 21 T cell receptor beta chains reported below all come from one sample, sequenced in a study of cytomegalovirus exposure and HLA in healthy donors. Amplification used 60 Vbeta primers and 13 Jbeta primers. The method was immunoSEQ multiplex PCR; TCRdb's version includes in-frame clones alone and lacks a portion of them. The profile shows approximately 180,000 clones, 72% of them singletons. Sequenced sample: PBMCs. The receptors originated from a human donor in good health.

The chain joins TRBV9 to TRBJ2-1; the D is unclear. Trimming left V 7 bases short and J 0 bases short, with 14 bases between. This CDR3 region has 15 residues. Germline CDR1 reads SGDLS; CDR2 reads YYNGEE. The CDR3 protein is CASGPRPSSYNEQFF. The CDR3 DNA is TGTGCCAGCGGTCCCCGGCCTAGCTCCTACAATGAGCAGTTCTTC. Full variable domain (rest looked up from reference TRBV9 and TRBJ2-1): DSGVTQTPKHLITATGQRVTLRCSPRSGDLSVYWYQQSLDQGLQFLIQYYNGEERAKGNILERFSAQQFPDLHSELNLSSLELGDSALYFCASGPRPSSYNEQFFGPGTRLTVL.

Regarding this clone: A junction boundary mismatches the germline segment, possibly from a read error. The chain has TRBV7-7 and TRBJ2-2; tentatively, D is TRBD2 (5 bases). Per germline, CDR1 SSHAT and CDR2 FNYEAQ (reference sequence). The CDR3 length is 13 residues. CDR3 DNA sequence: TGTGCTAGCAGCCTCTCAGCGGCCGGGGAGCTGTTTTTT. Translation: CASSLSAAGELFF.

This clone was seen more than once but under ten times. V usage is TRBV28 and J usage is TRBJ1-5; 12 nucleotides line up with TRBD1. V was pared by 3 bases and J by 2 bases, with 11 bases of the junction left unmatched. This CDR3 has 19 amino acids. CDR1 MDHEN and CDR2 SYDVKM come from the germline V gene. CDR3 DNA sequence: TGTGCCAGCAGTTTCCGGAGGGGGACAGGGGGCCTGGGCAATCAGCCCCAGCATTTT. Amino acids: CASSFRRGTGGLGNQPQHF.

V and J are TRBV27 and TRBJ1-2; possible D gene TRBD1, 6 bases. CDR1 and CDR2 from the germline V gene are MNHEY and SMNVEV (reference sequence). V dropped 9 bases and J dropped 4 bases, with 12 bases sitting between them. The length of the CDR3 is 12 residues. The CDR3 DNA reads TGTGCCAGGCAGGGGCAGAGCTATGGCTACACCTTC. Translated, it gives CARQGQSYGYTF.

The V gene is TRBV7-9, the J gene TRBJ1-1; 7 bases fit TRBD1. Losses at the gene ends were 6 bases for V and 5 bases for J; bases not matched to a gene: 6. The CDR3 has 13 amino acids. The germline gives CDR1 SEHNR, CDR2 FQNEAQ (reference sequence). The CDR3 region is CASRYNRGTEAFF. As DNA, the CDR3 is TGTGCCAGCAGATACAACAGGGGAACTGAAGCTTTCTTT.

This clone was seen once. CDR3 protein: CASSRQGGYEQYF. The DNA of the CDR3 is TGTGCCAGCAGCCGACAGGGAGGCTACGAGCAGTACTTC. The chain carries TRBV2 and TRBJ2-7, with D possibly TRBD1 on 7 matching bases. Trimming shortened V by 6 bases and J by 3 bases, and 12 bases separated the two germline ends. The length of the CDR3 is 13 residues. The germline V gene encodes CDR1 SNHLY and CDR2 FYNNEI.

This clone was recorded many times. The CDR3 protein is CASSRMGGGRNTIYF. The CDR3 DNA is TGTGCCAGCAGCCGAATGGGGGGTGGGAGAAACACCATATATTTT. This chain uses TRBV5-6 with TRBJ1-3, with TRBD1 as a possible D gene (5 bases). Trimming pared 4 bases from V and 5 bases from J, leaving 16 bases between. This CDR3 comprises 15 residues. Germline V gives CDR1 SGHDT, CDR2 YYEEEE. Supplemented by reference TRBV5-6 and TRBJ1-3, the full variable domain reads DAGVTQSPTHLIKTRGQQVTLRCSPKSGHDTVSWYQQALGQGPQFIFQYYEEEERQRGNFPDRFSGHQFPNYSSELNVNALLLGDSALYLCASSRMGGGRNTIYFGEGSWLTVV.

The chain couples TRBV19 to TRBJ2-3, with 10 bases lining up with TRBD2. Trimming took 3 bases from V and 0 from J; bases not matched to a gene: 9. The CDR3 covers 18 residues. Looked up from germline, CDR1 is LNHDA and CDR2 is SQIVND (reference sequence). As DNA, the CDR3 is TGTGCCAGTAGTATGGTTAGCGGGGGGTCGGCAAGCACAGATACGCAGTATTTT. Amino acid sequence: CASSMVSGGSASTDTQYF.

The V call is TRBV19, the J call TRBJ2-7; 7 bases line up with TRBD1. V was clipped by 5 bases and J by 1 base; unmatched bases: 5. The CDR3 runs 14 residues. Germline CDR1 is LNHDA and CDR2 is SQIVND (reference sequence). The CDR3 region has the DNA TGTGCCAGTAGTGATTGGACAGGTTCCTACGAGCAGTACTTC. Protein sequence: CASSDWTGSYEQYF. The full variable domain, with the rest looked up from reference TRBV19 and TRBJ2-7, is DGGITQSPKYLFRKEGQNVTLSCEQNLNHDAMYWYRQDPGQGLRLIYYSQIVNDFQKGDIAEGYSVSREKKESFPLTVTSAQKNPTAFYLCASSDWTGSYEQYFGPGTRLTVT.

The chain recombines TRBV6-1 with TRBJ2-5; 11 bases match TRBD2. With V trimmed by 1 base and J by 2 bases, 9 bases remained unmatched. The germline V gene has CDR1 MNHNS and CDR2 SASEGT. The CDR3 runs 18 residues. CDR3 amino acids: CASSEGIAGGLRQETQYF. CDR3 in DNA: TGTGCCAGCAGTGAAGGAATAGCGGGGGGGCTGCGGCAAGAGACCCAGTACTTC.

The chain is built from TRBV11-1 and TRBJ2-1; perhaps TRBD1 as D (6 bases). V gave up 1 base and J gave up 3 bases, with 10 bases separating them. The CDR3 length is 15 residues. Germline V gives CDR1 SGHAT, CDR2 FQDESV (reference sequence). The DNA of the CDR3 is TGTGCCAGCAGCTTAGGAGTCAGGGGCTACAATGAGCAGTTCTTC. Translated: CASSLGVRGYNEQFF.

The chain links TRBV5-1 to TRBJ2-5; tentative D call: TRBD2 (5 bases). The ends were cut back, 0 bases at V and 2 bases at J, with 8 bases in the middle. The germline V gene encodes CDR1 SGHRS and CDR2 YFSETQ. The CDR3 sequence is 14 residues long. The DNA for the CDR3 is TGCGCCAGCAGCTTGGACCCGGGGCAAGAGACCCAGTACTTC. Protein sequence: CASSLDPGQETQYF.

CDR3 DNA sequence: TGTGCCAGCAGCTTCGGGACAGGGTTCCCCAATCAGCCCCAGCATTTT. This gives the protein CASSFGTGFPNQPQHF. The gene calls are TRBV7-2 and TRBJ1-5; TRBD1 agrees at 9 bases. The CDR3 is 16 amino acids. Germline V CDR1 and CDR2: SGHTA, FQGNSA. V shed 3 bases, J shed 3 bases, and the junction held 6 bases outside the gene matches.

V is TRBV15 and J is TRBJ1-2; 9 bases fit TRBD1. After removal of 0 bases from V and 4 bases from J, the junction contained 3 bases not matched to a gene. Per germline, CDR1 LNHNV and CDR2 YYDKDF (reference sequence). This CDR3 has 15 residues. DNA for the CDR3: TGTGCCACCAGCAGAGATGGGACAGGGTCCTATGGCTACACCTTC. Protein sequence: CATSRDGTGSYGYTF.

The chain has TRBV2 and TRBJ2-5, with 7 nucleotides matching TRBD2. The J call may not be correct, given that the DNA end is closer to TRBJ2-7. Germline CDR1 reads SNHLY; CDR2 reads FYNNEI. This CDR3 has 14 amino acids. CDR3 in DNA: TGTGCCAGCAGTGAAGGGCGGGGGACCTACGAGCAGTACTTC. It encodes CASSEGRGTYEQYF.

The V call is TRBV13, the J call TRBJ1-1, with D possibly TRBD1 on 5 matching bases. V lost 5 bases, J lost 1 base, and 11 bases lay in between. The CDR3 spans 14 residues. CDR1 is PRHDT and CDR2 is FYEKMQ in the germline V gene (reference sequence). CDR3 in amino acids: CASSTGGTNTEAFF. The CDR3 nucleotides read TGTGCCAGCAGCACCGGCGGGACGAACACTGAAGCTTTCTTT.

V gene TRBV6-5 combines with J gene TRBJ1-2; tentatively, D is TRBD1 (5 bases). The CDR3 covers 13 residues. V was shortened by 2 bases and J by 8 bases, with 12 bases between the two germline ends. CDR1 and CDR2 (germline): MNHEY, SVGAGI. CDR3 in amino acids: CASSYGGIEGYTF. The CDR3 coding sequence is TGTGCCAGCAGTTACGGGGGGATCGAGGGCTACACCTTC.

The V and J genes are TRBV13 and TRBJ1-1; the D gene is possibly TRBD1 (6 bases). Germline CDR1 is PRHDT and CDR2 is FYEKMQ (reference sequence). V lost 5 bases and J lost 9, with 13 bases in between. CDR3 length equals 12 residues. CDR3 in DNA: TGTGCCAGCAGCCTCGACAGGAGACAAGCTTTCTTT. It yields the protein CASSLDRRQAFF.

This chain links TRBV7-9 with TRBJ1-6, with TRBD1 identical over 9 bases. The germline gives CDR1 SEHNR, CDR2 FQNEAQ (reference sequence). V was pared by 3 bases and J by 12 bases, with 12 bases of the junction left unmatched. The CDR3 is 16 amino acids. This chain's CDR3 is CASSFYAGTGSRPLHF. CDR3 sequence (DNA): TGTGCCAGCAGCTTTTATGCCGGGACAGGGAGTAGACCCCTCCACTTT.

This sequence joins TRBV7-3 and TRBJ2-1; D is perhaps TRBD1 (6 bases). The germline gives CDR1 SGHTA, CDR2 FQGTGA. The CDR3 sequence is 15 residues long. The V and J ends lost 2 bases and 4 bases respectively, with 12 bases between them. CDR3 sequence: CASSLVPGTYNEQFF. The CDR3 nucleotides are TGTGCCAGCAGCTTAGTTCCGGGGACATACAATGAGCAGTTCTTC.

The V gene is TRBV7-6, the J gene TRBJ2-1, with 9 bases matching TRBD1. In germline, CDR1 is SGHVS, CDR2 FNYEAQ. Unmatched junction bases numbered 7, after V lost 5 bases and J lost 8 bases. The CDR3 contains 14 residues. CDR3 amino acids: CASSPRTGVDEQFF. The CDR3 coding sequence is TGTGCCAGCAGCCCACGGACAGGGGTGGATGAGCAGTTCTTC.